The 20 T cell receptor beta chains given below trace back to one sample, sequenced in a study of OX40 agonist ivuxolimab in advanced cancers. The library came from the immunoSEQ multiplex PCR assay. The immuneACCESS repertoire file appears here via TCRdb, limited to in-frame rearrangements. These files lack a portion of the clones; in checked studies, under half of the deficit traces to unresolved V genes, and the cause of the others is not known. This sample gives tens of thousands of clones in total; 85% to 95% of them show up just once. The ten largest clones add up to around 25% of the sample. The specimen comprised CD4+ or CD8+ T cells sorted from blood, sampled in a trial of the OX40 agonist ivuxolimab. The receptors were gathered from an adult with an advanced solid tumor such as melanoma, head and neck, liver or kidney cancer.

The chain uses TRBV29-1 and TRBJ2-7; a weak D match, TRBD1 (5 bases). The CDR3 is 15 residues long. Trimming left V 2 bases short and J 2 bases short, with 16 bases between. CDR1 and CDR2 (germline): SQVTM, ANQGSEA. This chain's CDR3 is CSVETGDDRAYEQYF. The DNA for the CDR3 is TGCAGCGTTGAAACGGGTGATGACAGAGCCTACGAGCAGTACTTC.

CDR3 residues: CASSYRPDTQYF. The DNA for the CDR3 is TGTGCCAGCAGCTACCGTCCCGATACGCAGTATTTT. V gene TRBV13 combines with J gene TRBJ2-3; D gene unclear. Per germline, CDR1 PRHDT and CDR2 FYEKMQ (reference sequence). The V gene lost 4 bases and the J gene lost 6 bases, with 8 bases spanning the gap. This CDR3 is 12 amino acids long. Together with reference TRBV13 and TRBJ2-3, the CDR3 gives the full variable domain: AAGVIQSPRHLIKEKRETATLKCYPIPRHDTVYWYQQGPGQDPQFLISFYEKMQSDKGSIPDRFSAQQFSDYHSELNMSSLELGDSALYFCASSYRPDTQYFGPGTRLTVL.

The chain employs TRBV27 and TRBJ2-5; maybe TRBD2 (5 bases). The length of the CDR3 is 16 residues. Trimming pared 4 bases from V and 2 bases from J, leaving 17 bases between. Germline V CDR1 and CDR2: MNHEY, SMNVEV (reference sequence). CDR3 loop: CASSSLRLGGQETQYF. The DNA of the CDR3 is TGTGCCAGCAGTTCCCTACGACTTGGCGGGCAAGAGACCCAGTACTTC.

The chain joins TRBV5-6 to TRBJ1-4; D remains ambiguous. The CDR3 has 15 residues. Germline-derived CDR1 and CDR2 are SGHDT and YYEEEE. Trimming took off 3 bases at V and 0 bases at J, with 9 bases between the two ends. The CDR3 region has the DNA TGTGCCAGCAGCTCCCACAGCGCAACTAATGAAAAACTGTTTTTT. Its protein is CASSSHSATNEKLFF.

The chain links TRBV5-4 to TRBJ2-7, with D unresolved. Looked up from germline, CDR1 is SGHNT and CDR2 is YYREEE (reference sequence). V was shortened by 5 bases and J by 2 bases, with 11 bases between the two germline ends. The CDR3 is made up of 13 amino acids. The CDR3 nucleotides read TGTGCCAGCAGTTCCGGACGGACCTACGAGCAGTACTTC. Translation gives CASSSGRTYEQYF.

The genes are TRBV6-5 and TRBJ2-7; TRBD1 agrees at 7 bases. Germline assignment: CDR1 MNHEY and CDR2 SVGAGI. Trimming at V came to 5 bases and at J to 4 bases, leaving 2 bases not matched to a gene. CDR3 length: 12 residues. The CDR3 is CASSATGYEQYF. The CDR3, as DNA: TGTGCCAGCAGTGCGACAGGGTACGAGCAGTACTTC.

This chain joins TRBV28 and TRBJ1-1; D gene ambiguous. The CDR3 sequence is 13 residues long. Germline V gives CDR1 MDHEN, CDR2 SYDVKM. V was cut by 6 bases and J by 1 base, with 9 bases left in between. The CDR3, as DNA: TGTGCCAGCAGCCCCGTCGCGAACACTGAAGCTTTCTTT. As protein: CASSPVANTEAFF.

The CDR3, as DNA: TGTGCCAGCAGCCCTCGCGGATACTCCTACAATGAGCAGTTCTTC. It codes for CASSPRGYSYNEQFF. The rearrangement links TRBV14 to TRBJ2-1; D is unclear. V was cut by 4 bases and J by 0 bases, with 10 bases left in between. The V gene's germline CDR1 is SGHDN and CDR2 FVKESK. The CDR3 is 15 amino acids.

V is TRBV7-2 and J is TRBJ2-1; possibly TRBD1 or TRBD2 for D (6 bases each). The CDR3 length is 16 residues. V was pared by 5 bases and J by 6 bases, with 20 bases between. Germline-derived CDR1 and CDR2 are SGHTA and FQGNSA. The chain's CDR3 is CASSPRGVAPFNEQFF. The DNA of the CDR3 is TGTGCCAGCAGCCCTAGGGGGGTAGCGCCCTTCAATGAGCAGTTCTTC.

The chain couples TRBV18 to TRBJ1-2; 10 bases line up with TRBD1. The CDR3 contains 17 residues. Unmatched junction bases numbered 9, after V lost 3 bases and J lost 2 bases. Germline V gives CDR1 KGHSH, CDR2 LQKENI. The CDR3: CASSPWGTGATNYGYTF. The CDR3 nucleotides read TGTGCCAGCTCACCGTGGGGGACAGGGGCCACCAACTATGGCTACACCTTC.

The chain is built from TRBV28 and TRBJ1-3, with 7 bases lining up with TRBD1. The V gene end was trimmed by 6 bases and the J gene end by 0 bases; junction bases not matched to a gene: 5. Germline CDR1 and CDR2: MDHEN and SYDVKM. There are 15 residues in the CDR3. CDR3 residues: CASRMTGSSGNTIYF. The CDR3 nucleotides are TGTGCCAGCAGGATGACAGGGAGCTCTGGAAACACCATATATTTT.

This chain joins TRBV4-3 and TRBJ1-4, with 11 bases identical to TRBD1. Germline loops: CDR1 LGHNA, CDR2 YSLEER. The CDR3 contains 16 residues. The trim removed 2 bases at V and 3 bases at J, leaving 2 bases unmatched. DNA of the CDR3: TGCGCCAGCAGCCAAAGGGGACAGGGGGCTAATGAAAAACTGTTTTTT. Translating it yields CASSQRGQGANEKLFF.

The chain links TRBV7-9 to TRBJ2-5; 9 bases line up with TRBD1. The trim removed 5 bases at V and 4 bases at J, leaving 8 bases unmatched. CDR3 length: 15 amino acids. The germline CDR1 and CDR2 sequences are SEHNR and FQNEAQ (reference sequence). In DNA, the CDR3 is TGTGCCAGCAGCCCGAGGGACAGGGAATCAGAGACCCAGTACTTC. It encodes CASSPRDRESETQYF.

The V gene is TRBV27, the J gene TRBJ1-2; 10 positions match TRBD1. Germline V gene data show CDR1 as MNHEY and CDR2 as SMNVEV (reference sequence). After removal of 6 bases from V and 0 bases from J, the junction contained 1 base not matched to a gene. This CDR3 comprises 14 residues. In DNA, the CDR3 is TGTGCCAGCAGGGGGACAGGGGCTAACTATGGCTACACCTTC. This encodes CASRGTGANYGYTF.

The chain links TRBV4-1 to TRBJ2-1, with 7 nucleotides matching TRBD2. The CDR3 is made up of 13 amino acids. V was clipped by 6 bases and J by 8 bases; unmatched bases: 7. In germline, CDR1 is MGHRA, CDR2 YSYEKL. The CDR3 spells CASRLAGVDEQFF. The CDR3 DNA reads as TGCGCCAGCAGGCTGGCGGGGGTAGATGAGCAGTTCTTC.

V is TRBV4-2 and J is TRBJ1-5, with 8 bases that match TRBD1. Germline assignment: CDR1 LGHNA and CDR2 YNFKEQ. CDR3 size: 15 residues. Trimming cost V 1 base and J 4 bases; bases outside gene matches: 3. In DNA form, the CDR3 reads TGTGCCAGCAGCCAAGCCCAGGGGGCAAATCAGCCCCAGCATTTT. This sequence encodes CASSQAQGANQPQHF.

J is TRBJ1-1 and V is TRBV6-5; tentative D call: TRBD1 (6 bases). The CDR3 has 14 amino acids. Germline CDR1 and CDR2: MNHEY and SVGAGI. The V end lost 2 bases, the J end lost 3 bases, and 10 bases lay between the germline ends. The DNA of the CDR3 is TGTGCCAGCAGTTACCAGGGGTTGGACACTGAAGCTTTCTTT. This encodes CASSYQGLDTEAFF.

The chain has TRBV10-2 and TRBJ2-7, with 14 bases that match TRBD2. The CDR3 is 15 residues long. The germline V gene encodes CDR1 WSHSY and CDR2 SAAADI. Losses at the gene ends were 4 bases for V and 6 bases for J; bases not matched to a gene: 5. The DNA for the CDR3 is TGCGCCAGCAGTGGACTAGCGGGAGGGCGTTTCGAGCAGTACTTC. Its translation is CASSGLAGGRFEQYF.

The chain carries TRBV5-5 and TRBJ1-4; 7 nucleotides line up with TRBD1. After removal of 1 base from V and 3 bases from J, the junction contained 6 bases not matched to a gene. CDR3 length equals 16 residues. Germline V gene sequence: CDR1 SGHKS, CDR2 YYEKEE (reference sequence). CDR3 loop: CASSLRQGLANEKLFF. The CDR3 DNA follows: TGTGCCAGCAGCTTGAGACAGGGTCTGGCTAATGAAAAACTGTTTTTT. Based on the CDR3 plus reference TRBV5-5 and TRBJ1-4, the full variable domain is DAGVTQSPTHLIKTRGQQVTLRCSPISGHKSVSWYQQVLGQGPQFIFQYYEKEERGRGNFPDRFSARQFPNYSSELNVNALLLGDSALYLCASSLRQGLANEKLFFGSGTQLSVL.

The CDR3 loop reads CASSLVVAGGPWDEQFF. DNA of the CDR3: TGTGCCAGCAGCTTAGTGGTAGCGGGAGGGCCTTGGGATGAGCAGTTCTTC. The V gene is TRBV7-9, the J gene TRBJ2-1; TRBD2 matches at 11 bases. V gave up 1 base and J gave up 8 bases; unmatched junction bases: 10. Germline V gives CDR1 SEHNR, CDR2 FQNEAQ (reference sequence). This CDR3 is 17 amino acids long. Using reference TRBV7-9 and TRBJ2-1 for the parts outside the CDR3, the full variable domain is DTGVSQNPRHKITKRGQNVTFRCDPISEHNRLYWYRQTLGQGPEFLTYFQNEAQLEKSRLLSDRFSAERPKGSFSTLEIQRTEQGDSAMYLCASSLVVAGGPWDEQFFGPGTRLTVL.